This TCR beta chain was sequenced during a study of read filtering for tumor transcriptome and immune sequencing. At the level of the study: R-ISS stage counts were about 8 for I, roughly 15 for II, six or seven for III. The study, taken as a whole, reports: In IR-seq, single-read clonotypes were about 80% of clonotypes but 3.5% to 4% of reads. Compared with RNA-seq, IR-seq gave much higher clonotype depth and reliability.

From roughly 400 ng of RNA, a library with molecular barcoded alpha/delta and beta/gamma adaptors was made. TCRdb called the reads again in MiXCR, with one record for every CDR3 protein. The sample shows 20,000 to 25,000 distinct CDR3 sequences, roughly 15% of them seen only once. Worth noting for this clonotype: No antigen is known for it. A much larger clone is a single base away; this may be a read error.

The CDR3 spans 15 residues. V shed 2 bases and J shed 2 bases, with 11 bases lying between them. V is TRBV12-3 or TRBV12-4 and J is TRBJ2-3, with D possibly being TRBD1 or TRBD2 (6 bases each). The receptor was derived from a donor at least 40 years old with multiple myeloma. Sample: a population of CD138-negative cells sorted from bone marrow. CDR3 loop: CASSLWGADTDTQYF. CDR3 sequence (DNA): TGTGCCAGCAGTTTATGGGGGGCTGACACAGATACGCAGTATTTT.